The entry below describes one TCR beta chain. Its antigen is currently unknown. This sample is part of a study of blood T cells in healthy people across ages. Per-sample yields of isolated PBMCs were at least 6.5 million. General study findings and limits: With age, beta diversity per million T cells declined roughly linearly, significantly by 30 to 40.

With a J-beta primer mix and a sample-barcoded 5' primer, a second PCR ran about 6 to 11 cycles. TCRdb reprocessed the 5' RACE reads via MiXCR and lists one record per CDR3 protein. The sample yields more than 650,000 distinct CDR3 sequences, 50% to 65% seen once. The CDR3 length is 17 residues. CDR1 is LGHDT, CDR2 YNNKEL, per germline (reference sequence). The germline V and J ends were trimmed by 4 bases and 0 bases, with 16 bases remaining between them. Material for sequencing was blood. This chain connects TRBV3-1 to TRBJ2-4; D is perhaps TRBD2 (5 bases). This sequence was found in a man older than 75 in good health. The CDR3 DNA reads TGTGCCAGCAGCCCCCTTGTCGGGGATTTAGCCAAAAACATTCAGTACTTC. It translates to CASSPLVGDLAKNIQYF.